The rows below give T cell receptor beta chains drawn from one sample of a study of human T cells and chemical hapten exposure. TCRdb reprocessed the RACE reads via MiXCR and lists one record per CDR3 protein. This table has 65,000 or so distinct CDR3 sequences, approximately 6.5% appearing once. The sequenced material came from whole blood. The source is a female donor in good health. Some clones in this sample may be carry-over from other donors' samples. Both conserved end residues are trimmed from each CDR3. Fields, in order: V gene, D gene, J gene, CDR3 protein. D genes are given only for firm matches.

v_gene: TRBV4-3; d_gene: -; j_gene: TRBJ2-3; CDR3aa: ASSQEGRANTDTQY
v_gene: TRBV14; d_gene: TRBD1; j_gene: TRBJ1-1; CDR3aa: ASSPGQGLFTEAF
v_gene: TRBV12-3/TRBV12-4; d_gene: -; j_gene: TRBJ2-2; CDR3aa: ASSFFGGVRELF
v_gene: TRBV12-3/TRBV12-4; d_gene: -; j_gene: TRBJ2-1; CDR3aa: ASAQSYNEQF
v_gene: TRBV7-9; d_gene: -; j_gene: TRBJ2-7; CDR3aa: ASSPITEQY
v_gene: TRBV6-1; d_gene: -; j_gene: TRBJ2-7; CDR3aa: ASSEGPSSSYEQY
v_gene: TRBV20-1; d_gene: TRBD1; j_gene: TRBJ1-2; CDR3aa: SARGEQGRGSNYGYT
v_gene: TRBV10-2; d_gene: -; j_gene: TRBJ2-1; CDR3aa: ASSEVSSFVTNEQF
v_gene: TRBV20-1; d_gene: -; j_gene: TRBJ1-6; CDR3aa: SASAYDSPLH
v_gene: TRBV7-9; d_gene: TRBD1; j_gene: TRBJ1-6; CDR3aa: ASSLAGTENSPLH
v_gene: TRBV10-3; d_gene: TRBD1; j_gene: TRBJ2-5; CDR3aa: ATRGQQETQY
v_gene: TRBV20-1; d_gene: -; j_gene: TRBJ2-7; CDR3aa: SGGGRDYEQY
v_gene: TRBV28; d_gene: TRBD1; j_gene: TRBJ2-7; CDR3aa: ASRSGQGSREQY
v_gene: TRBV24-1; d_gene: TRBD1; j_gene: TRBJ2-2; CDR3aa: ATSDFRQGAKTGELF
v_gene: TRBV12-3/TRBV12-4; d_gene: -; j_gene: TRBJ1-5; CDR3aa: ASTANSNQPQH
v_gene: TRBV20-1; d_gene: TRBD2; j_gene: TRBJ2-3; CDR3aa: SASPSGRFNTQY
v_gene: TRBV27; d_gene: TRBD1; j_gene: TRBJ1-4; CDR3aa: ASSLEGRGHEKLF